This entry concerns a single T cell receptor beta chain. Its antigen is as yet unknown. The data derive from a study of T cell repertoires in cytomegalovirus infection. In the study overall: It was the public TCR beta signatures that indicated both CMV infection and matching HLA type.

The CDR3 consists of 14 residues. The V end lost 3 bases, the J end lost 6 bases, and 12 bases lay between the germline ends. The germline V gene encodes CDR1 SNHLY and CDR2 FYNNEI. TCRdb reprocessed the reads with MiXCR, giving one entry per CDR3 protein. The sample has about 680,000 distinct CDR3 sequences; 20% to 25% are singletons. Notes on the study in general: Accumulated public TCR beta family frequency recognized individuals carrying CMV together with the relevant HLA. There were HLA-C-restricted CMV-specific TCR beta clonotypes dominating the ex vivo response.

This TCR came from a human donor in good health (CMV status not recorded). Some clones in this sample may be carry-over from other donors' samples. Input material: CD8+ T cells from PBMCs. V gene TRBV2 combines with J gene TRBJ2-1; possibly TRBD1 for D (5 bases). The CDR3 reads CASSDGAACNEQFF. DNA of the CDR3: TGTGCCAGCAGTGATGGGGCAGCCTGCAATGAGCAGTTCTTC.